The 26 T cell receptor beta chains in this list originate from one sample, sequenced in a study of OX40 agonist ivuxolimab in advanced cancers. The data were produced by immunoSEQ multiplex PCR, yet TCRdb's version contains in-frame clones alone and is incomplete. This sample yields 43,000 or so clones, of which around nine tenths are seen a single time; roughly 13% belongs to the top ten. The sample consisted of CD4+ or CD8+ T cells sorted from blood, taken in a trial of the OX40 agonist ivuxolimab. These receptors all stem from an adult with an advanced solid tumor such as melanoma, head and neck, liver or kidney cancer.

The chain employs TRBV19 and TRBJ2-6; 7 positions match TRBD1. After removal of 10 bases from V and 5 bases from J, the junction contained 8 bases not matched to a gene. Germline-derived CDR1 and CDR2 are LNHDA and SQIVND (reference sequence). CDR3 size: 14 residues. The CDR3 DNA follows: TGTGCCACTACAGGGGTTCGAAGGGCCAACGTCCTGACTTTC. Amino acid sequence: CATTGVRRANVLTF.

This clone was recorded only once. V is TRBV28 and J is TRBJ2-1; D is ambiguous. Trimming shortened V by 2 bases and J by 9 bases, and 11 bases separated the two germline ends. Per the germline V gene, CDR1 is MDHEN and CDR2 is SYDVKM. This CDR3 has 13 amino acids. Here the CDR3 DNA reads TGTGCCAGCAGTTTAGCTTCTTTGAGTGAGCAGTTCTTC. It encodes CASSLASLSEQFF. The variable domain in full, with the rest retrieved from reference TRBV28 and TRBJ2-1, is DVKVTQSSRYLVKRTGEKVFLECVQDMDHENMFWYRQDPGLGLRLIYFSYDVKMKEKGDIPEGYSVSREKKERFSLILESASTNQTSMYLCASSLASLSEQFFGPGTRLTVL.

The chain uses TRBV5-1 and TRBJ2-6; D gene unclear. V gave up 3 bases and J gave up 0 bases, with 4 bases separating them. The CDR3 has 14 residues. CDR1 SGHRS and CDR2 YFSETQ come from the germline V gene. The CDR3 DNA sequence: TGCGCCAGCAGCTCCCGCTCTGGGGCCAACGTCCTGACTTTC. This translates into CASSSRSGANVLTF.

The chain has TRBV7-9 and TRBJ2-1; TRBD1 is a possible D gene (5 bases). Germline loops: CDR1 SEHNR, CDR2 FQNEAQ (reference sequence). V lost 1 base and J 0 bases, leaving 10 bases between the germline ends. The CDR3 loop spans 16 amino acids. Here the CDR3 reads CASSLGATDSYNEQFF. CDR3 in DNA: TGTGCCAGCAGCTTAGGAGCGACAGACTCCTACAATGAGCAGTTCTTC.

The chain links TRBV7-2 to TRBJ1-6; unclear D gene. CDR1 and CDR2 from the germline V gene are SGHTA and FQGNSA. V lost 1 base to trimming and J lost 9 bases, with 13 bases between them. This CDR3 contains 15 residues. The CDR3 is CASSLGRRRASPLHF. Here the CDR3 DNA reads TGTGCCAGCAGCTTAGGTCGGAGGAGGGCTTCACCCCTCCACTTT.

The CDR3 protein is CASSQEGRGTGELFF. The CDR3 nucleotides are TGTGCCAGCAGCCAAGAGGGTAGGGGGACCGGGGAGCTGTTTTTT. The chain joins TRBV4-2 to TRBJ2-2, with D possibly TRBD1 on 6 matching bases. Germline lookup yields CDR1 LGHNA and CDR2 YNFKEQ. CDR3 length: 15 residues. The V end lost 0 bases, the J end lost 5 bases, and 10 bases lay between the germline ends.

V and J are TRBV19 and TRBJ2-2; 9 bases agree with TRBD2. Germline V gene sequence: CDR1 LNHDA, CDR2 SQIVND (reference sequence). The CDR3 extends over 16 amino acids. V shed 3 bases and J 2 bases; nucleotides not matched to a gene: 4. CDR3 sequence: CASSMLAGLNTGELFF. In DNA, the CDR3 is TGTGCCAGTAGTATGCTAGCGGGGCTTAACACCGGGGAGCTGTTTTTT.

The rearrangement joins TRBV10-3 to TRBJ2-1, with D tentatively TRBD2 (6 bases). The germline V gene has CDR1 ENHRY and CDR2 SYGVKD. The length of the CDR3 is 15 residues. Trimming left V 0 bases short and J 4 bases short, with 10 bases between. The CDR3 bases are TGTGCCATCAGTGAGTCGGGACTTAGATACAATGAGCAGTTCTTC. This sequence encodes CAISESGLRYNEQFF.

The chain combines TRBV6-6 with TRBJ2-5, with a possible D match to TRBD2 (7 bases). V was cut by 6 bases and J by 2 bases, with 19 bases left in between. Germline CDR1 reads MNHNY; CDR2 reads SVGAGI (reference sequence). CDR3 length: 16 amino acids. The CDR3 loop reads CASSLGGGSGQETQYF. CDR3 DNA sequence: TGTGCCAGCAGCTTAGGGGGGGGGAGTGGTCAAGAGACCCAGTACTTC.

The V gene is TRBV14, the J gene TRBJ1-2; no clear D gene. This CDR3 has 13 amino acids. The V gene's germline CDR1 is SGHDN and CDR2 FVKESK. Trimming left V 3 bases short and J 7 bases short, with 12 bases between. The CDR3 bases are TGTGCCAGCAGCCAGAGGGTAAGGTCTGGCTACACCTTC. It translates to CASSQRVRSGYTF.

This clone occurred a few times. This chain joins TRBV6-5 and TRBJ2-1; D not certain. Germline assignment: CDR1 MNHEY and CDR2 SVGAGI. V lost 0 bases and J 3 bases, leaving 6 bases between the germline ends. This CDR3 is 14 amino acids long. CDR3 residues: CASSYSGFYNEQFF. DNA for the CDR3: TGTGCCAGCAGTTACTCGGGCTTCTACAATGAGCAGTTCTTC.

This clone was seen once. The chain carries TRBV28 and TRBJ2-2, with D uncertain. CDR1 MDHEN and CDR2 SYDVKM come from the germline V gene. The ends were cut back, 5 bases at V and 1 base at J, with 8 bases in the middle. The CDR3 is made up of 14 amino acids. This CDR3 reads CASSPVLNTGELFF. DNA for the CDR3: TGTGCCAGCAGTCCCGTTTTGAACACCGGGGAGCTGTTTTTT.

The V gene is TRBV6-1, the J gene TRBJ1-1; D may be TRBD1 (5 bases). Per germline, CDR1 MNHNS and CDR2 SASEGT. The length of the CDR3 is 15 residues. The V end was cut by 3 bases, the J end by 1 base, with 12 bases between. Written as DNA, the CDR3 is TGTGCCAGCAGTGAGACCTGGACACCGAACACTGAAGCTTTCTTT. Protein product: CASSETWTPNTEAFF.

This clone has just one count. V usage is TRBV7-3 and J usage is TRBJ2-5; D tentatively reads TRBD1 or TRBD2 (6 bases each). Between the trimmed V and J ends, which lost 1 base and 5 bases, there was a span of 14 bases. The CDR3 contains 15 residues. The germline CDR1 and CDR2 sequences are SGHTA and FQGTGA. CDR3 nucleotides: TGTGCCAGCAGCTTAATCCCGGGGGCTGGGGAGACCCAGTACTTC. Its protein is CASSLIPGAGETQYF.

The gene calls are TRBV27 and TRBJ2-1; the D gene is possibly TRBD1 (8 bases). V was trimmed by 6 bases and J by 0 bases, leaving 12 bases between them. Germline CDR1 MNHEY, CDR2 SMNVEV (reference sequence). CDR3 length equals 15 residues. CDR3 DNA sequence: TGTGCCAGCAGATACAGGGGGGGCTCCTACAATGAGCAGTTCTTC. Its protein is CASRYRGGSYNEQFF.

V is TRBV11-2 and J is TRBJ2-1; D ambiguous. Between the trimmed V and J ends, which lost 3 bases and 0 bases, there was a span of 15 bases. Germline V gene lookup returns CDR1 SGHAT and CDR2 FQNNGV. This CDR3 contains 17 residues. CDR3: CASSLITLVGSYNEQFF. In nucleotides, the CDR3 is TGTGCCAGCAGCTTGATTACCCTAGTTGGCTCCTACAATGAGCAGTTCTTC.

V gene TRBV7-9 combines with J gene TRBJ2-1; TRBD2 aligns across 9 bases. This CDR3 is built from 18 residues. Germline values: CDR1 SEHNR, CDR2 FQNEAQ (reference sequence). Trimming took 5 bases from V and 2 from J; bases not matched to a gene: 13. CDR3 DNA: TGTGCCAGCAGCACCGGTAATAGCGGGAGAGGTACCTACAATGAGCAGTTCTTC. Its protein is CASSTGNSGRGTYNEQFF.

A note on this clone: Sequence at one end of the junction differs from germline and may be a read error. The rearrangement uses TRBV27 and TRBJ2-3; D is unresolved. The CDR3 totals 15 residues. CDR1 is MNHEY, CDR2 SMNVEV, per germline (reference sequence). As DNA, the CDR3 is TGTGCCAGCACTTTATACAGTACTAGCACAGATACGCAGTATTTT. This translates into CASTLYSTSTDTQYF.

In nucleotides, the CDR3 is TGTGCCAGCAGGGGAGGCCCCGATAATTCACCCCTCCACTTT. Its protein product is CASRGGPDNSPLHF. The rearrangement links TRBV2 to TRBJ1-6; D not resolved. V lost 6 bases and J lost 5, with 11 bases in between. Germline V gene lookup returns CDR1 SNHLY and CDR2 FYNNEI. The CDR3 extends over 14 amino acids.

V and J are TRBV30 and TRBJ2-7, with D perhaps TRBD1 (6 bases). The ends were cut back, 1 base at V and 4 bases at J, with 11 bases in the middle. The CDR3 spans 13 residues. The V gene's germline CDR1 is GTSNPN and CDR2 SVGIG (reference sequence). CDR3 sequence reads: CAWSGGQLYEQYF. The CDR3 DNA reads as TGTGCCTGGAGTGGAGGACAGCTTTACGAGCAGTACTTC.

This clone has a single count. V and J are TRBV5-1 and TRBJ2-3; 7 positions agree with TRBD1. The CDR3 totals 14 residues. The J segment lost 5 bases and the V segment lost 0 bases, leaving 3 bases of the junction unmatched. CDR1 SGHRS and CDR2 YFSETQ come from the germline V gene. The CDR3 DNA reads TGCGCCAGCAGCTTGGGACAGGGTTTAGATACGCAGTATTTT. Translated: CASSLGQGLDTQYF.

V gene TRBV29-1 combines with J gene TRBJ2-1; 7 bases fit TRBD2. CDR3 size: 12 residues. Germline V gene data show CDR1 as SQVTM and CDR2 as ANQGSEA. Unmatched junction bases numbered 7, after V lost 6 bases and J lost 8 bases. CDR3 sequence: CSVVLAPHEQFF. The CDR3 coding sequence is TGCAGCGTAGTACTAGCGCCCCATGAGCAGTTCTTC.

This rearrangement joins TRBV7-6 to TRBJ1-5; possibly TRBD1 for D (5 bases). The CDR3 runs 15 residues. V was trimmed by 5 bases and J by 3 bases, leaving 14 bases between them. Germline V gene data show CDR1 as SGHVS and CDR2 as FNYEAQ. The DNA for the CDR3 is TGTGCCAGCAGCCGTGGGGGGGGACCCAATCAGCCCCAGCATTTT. It codes for CASSRGGGPNQPQHF.

V is TRBV28 and J is TRBJ1-5; no clear D gene. Trimming shortened V by 5 bases and J by 6 bases, and 14 bases separated the two germline ends. Germline-derived CDR1 and CDR2 are MDHEN and SYDVKM. The CDR3 runs to 14 residues. CDR3 DNA: TGTGCCAGCAGTCCCACGAGCGCACGTCAGCCCCAGCATTTT. This gives the protein CASSPTSARQPQHF.

J is TRBJ1-4 and V is TRBV5-1; the match to TRBD1 covers 8 bases. Germline CDR1 and CDR2: SGHRS and YFSETQ. CDR3 length: 15 residues. V shed 4 bases, J shed 7 bases, and the junction held 9 bases outside the gene matches. Here the CDR3 DNA reads TGCGCCAGCAGCGCCGGACAGGGTATGGGTGAAAAACTGTTTTTT. Translation: CASSAGQGMGEKLFF.

As DNA, the CDR3 is TGCGCCAGCAGTCAACCCGACAGGGTCCAAGAGACCCAGTACTTC. Translated, it gives CASSQPDRVQETQYF. This rearrangement joins TRBV23-1 to TRBJ2-5; TRBD1 matches 7 bases. TRBV23-1 is known as an ORF, though its function is uncertain. With V trimmed by 2 bases and J by 1 base, 4 bases remained unmatched. The CDR3 covers 15 residues.